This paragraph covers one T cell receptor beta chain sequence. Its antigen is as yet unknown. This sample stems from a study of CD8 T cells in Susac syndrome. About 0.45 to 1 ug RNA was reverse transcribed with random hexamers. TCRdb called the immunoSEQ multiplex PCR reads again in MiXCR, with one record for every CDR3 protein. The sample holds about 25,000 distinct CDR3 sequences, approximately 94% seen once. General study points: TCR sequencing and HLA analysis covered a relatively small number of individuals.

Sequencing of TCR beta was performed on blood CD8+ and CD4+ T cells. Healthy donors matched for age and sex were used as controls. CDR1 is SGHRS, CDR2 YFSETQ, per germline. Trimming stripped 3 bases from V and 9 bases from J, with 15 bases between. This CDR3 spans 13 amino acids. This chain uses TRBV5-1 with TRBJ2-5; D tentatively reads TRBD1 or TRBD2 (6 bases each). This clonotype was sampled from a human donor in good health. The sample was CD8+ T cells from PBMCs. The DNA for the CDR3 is TGCGCCAGCAGCTCGCCCGAAAGGGGGGCCCAGTACTTC. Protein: CASSSPERGAQYF.